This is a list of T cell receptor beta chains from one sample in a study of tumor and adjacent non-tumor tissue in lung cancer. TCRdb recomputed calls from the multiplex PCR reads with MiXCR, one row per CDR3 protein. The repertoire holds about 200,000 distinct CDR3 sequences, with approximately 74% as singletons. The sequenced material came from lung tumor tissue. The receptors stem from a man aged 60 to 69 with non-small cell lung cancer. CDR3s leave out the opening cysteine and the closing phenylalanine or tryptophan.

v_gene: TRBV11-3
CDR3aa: ASGQRLVLNEQF

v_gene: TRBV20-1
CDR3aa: SAPPVISGGDGQF

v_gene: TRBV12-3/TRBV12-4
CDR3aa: ASCPGTLFSGANVPT

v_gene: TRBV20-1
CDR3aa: SARLSPSDEQY

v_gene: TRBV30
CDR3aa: VWSEQGRRY

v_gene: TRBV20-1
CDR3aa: SAGPGGPRSDTQY

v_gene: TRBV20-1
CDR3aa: SGRGRTLTATQY

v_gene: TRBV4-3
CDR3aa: ASSLGGGTSGGGLSYEQY

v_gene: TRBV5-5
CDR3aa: ASSRGQADTQY

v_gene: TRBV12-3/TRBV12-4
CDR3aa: ASTLRDRPHKQF

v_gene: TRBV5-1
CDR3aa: ASSLTLANYGYT

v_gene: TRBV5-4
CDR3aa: ASSLLQGEQETQY

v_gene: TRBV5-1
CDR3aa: ASSSQGVTEAF

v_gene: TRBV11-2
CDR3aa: TISLSRGEFYGYT

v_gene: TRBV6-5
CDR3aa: TSSLAGNQPQY

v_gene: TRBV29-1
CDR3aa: STMGRAGEEETQY

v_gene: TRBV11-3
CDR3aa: VSSRPKGGNEKF

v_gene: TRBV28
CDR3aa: ASSFSQGAGHYGYT

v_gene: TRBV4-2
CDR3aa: GSSPTSGMVDTQY

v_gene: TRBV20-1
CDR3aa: SARLAGRNEQF

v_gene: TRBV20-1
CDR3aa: NARGDLGYEQY

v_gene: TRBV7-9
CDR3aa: ASSSWELYGYT

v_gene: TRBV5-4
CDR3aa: ASSFLQGSNYGYI

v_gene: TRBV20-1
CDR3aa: RARSDGDSYNSPLH

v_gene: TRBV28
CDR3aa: ASKLDLAGSSFRTGELF

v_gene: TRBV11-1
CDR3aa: ASSLIVWGNEQF

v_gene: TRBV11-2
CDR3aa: ASSFFLAVADTHY

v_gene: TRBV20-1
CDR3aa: SASLRLNVNYEQY

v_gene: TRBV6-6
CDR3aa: ASNKHPGQGSLAGELF

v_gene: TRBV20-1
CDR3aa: SAGGTGATFEAF

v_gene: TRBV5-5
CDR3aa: ASSFSGSTDTQY

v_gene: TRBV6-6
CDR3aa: ASSNRVSTEAF

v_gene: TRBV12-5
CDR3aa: ASGLSSGEVHEKL

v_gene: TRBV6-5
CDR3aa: ASSYARGALRTEAF

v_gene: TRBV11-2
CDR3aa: ASSPICGANTLT

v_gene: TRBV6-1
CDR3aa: ASSEWDRGQSGGWNEQY

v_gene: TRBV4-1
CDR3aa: ASSQDTKYGST

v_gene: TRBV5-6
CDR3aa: ASSSAGGLTGELF

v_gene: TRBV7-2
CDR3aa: ASSLAGTGVWNEQY